This T cell receptor beta chain was observed in a study of identical twins. Study results and limitations: Insertions were reduced in abundant cord blood beta clonotypes but not in memory repertoires. Out-of-frame TCR alpha sharing in monozygotic twins exceeded recombination model predictions.

All donors were healthy, and all were Caucasian. Unique molecular identifiers were in the cDNA, with template-switch universal primer binding. MiXCR, applied by TCRdb to the 5' RACE reads, yields one record per CDR3 protein. The sample has some 1,700,000 distinct CDR3 sequences; under 35% are singletons. A note on this clonotype: Antigen unknown.

The sample consisted of cord blood. This receptor was obtained from a newborn girl in good health.

The CDR3 is CASSEAVTVNTEAFF. Here the CDR3 DNA reads TGTGCCAGCAGTGAAGCGGTGACAGTGAACACTGAAGCTTTCTTT. The chain carries TRBV6-1 and TRBJ1-1, with D possibly matching TRBD1 (5 bases). The germline V gene has CDR1 MNHNS and CDR2 SASEGT. Trimming took off 0 bases at V and 0 bases at J, with 8 bases between the two ends. The CDR3 loop spans 15 amino acids.